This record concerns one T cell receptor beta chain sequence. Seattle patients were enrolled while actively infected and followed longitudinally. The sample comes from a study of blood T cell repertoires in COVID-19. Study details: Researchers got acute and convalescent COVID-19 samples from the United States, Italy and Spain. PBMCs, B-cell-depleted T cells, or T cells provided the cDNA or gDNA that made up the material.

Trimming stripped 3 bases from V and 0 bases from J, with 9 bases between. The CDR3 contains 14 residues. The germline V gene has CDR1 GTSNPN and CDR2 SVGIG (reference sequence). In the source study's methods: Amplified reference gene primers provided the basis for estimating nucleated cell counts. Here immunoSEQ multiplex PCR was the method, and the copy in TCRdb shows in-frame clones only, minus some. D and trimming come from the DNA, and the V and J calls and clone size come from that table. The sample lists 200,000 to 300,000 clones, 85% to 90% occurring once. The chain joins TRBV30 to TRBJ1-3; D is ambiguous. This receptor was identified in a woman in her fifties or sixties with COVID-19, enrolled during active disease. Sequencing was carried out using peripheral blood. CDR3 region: CAWRTAGSGNTIYF. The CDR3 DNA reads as TGTGCCTGGAGGACGGCGGGCTCTGGAAACACCATATATTTT.